Sequencing of this T cell receptor (beta chain) was carried out in a study of human T cells and chemical hapten exposure. Findings and limits, study-wide: Among TCRs, those above 1 in 1000 frequency were unaffected by DPC sensitization.

Unique molecular identifiers were affixed to discrete cDNA molecules within the library. In the original processing: TCR counts had a median of about 92,000 per sample and spanned roughly 23,224 to 690,600. TCRdb fed the RACE reads into MiXCR, producing one record per CDR3 protein. TCRdb, not the authors, supplied the V and J calls. Of approximately 81,000 distinct CDR3 sequences listed, under 10% were seen once; the top ten hold over 1.5%. Time point reported: healthy volunteer bleed at 6 weeks. Unfractionated whole blood served as the source for total RNA extraction. Ten or more counts support this clonotype. Its specificity is unknown. Germline CDR1 and CDR2: MDHEN and SYDVKM. V lost 3 bases to trimming and J lost 6 bases, with 9 bases between them. The CDR3 extends over 12 amino acids.

This TCR was recovered from a male donor in good health. Some clones in this sample may be carry-over from other donors' samples. The sequenced sample consisted of whole blood. The rearrangement uses TRBV28 and TRBJ2-7; D ambiguous. The CDR3 protein is CASSFRVREQYF. The CDR3 DNA follows: TGTGCCAGCAGTTTCCGAGTCCGCGAGCAGTACTTC.